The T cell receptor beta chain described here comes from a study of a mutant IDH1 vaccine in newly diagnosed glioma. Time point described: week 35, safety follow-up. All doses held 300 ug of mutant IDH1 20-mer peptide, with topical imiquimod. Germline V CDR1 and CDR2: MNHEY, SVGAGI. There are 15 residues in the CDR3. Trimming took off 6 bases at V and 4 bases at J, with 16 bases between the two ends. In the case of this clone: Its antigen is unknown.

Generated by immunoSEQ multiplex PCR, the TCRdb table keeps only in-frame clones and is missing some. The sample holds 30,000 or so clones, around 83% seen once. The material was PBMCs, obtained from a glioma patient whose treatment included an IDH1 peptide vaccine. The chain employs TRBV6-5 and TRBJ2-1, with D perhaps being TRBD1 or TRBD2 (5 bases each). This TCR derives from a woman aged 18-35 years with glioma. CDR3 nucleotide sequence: TGTGCCAGCAGAAAAGGAAGGGACGGTTACAATGAGCAGTTCTTC. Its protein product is CASRKGRDGYNEQFF.